Listed here are 2 T cell receptor beta chains from one sample, sequenced in a study of metastatic and nonmetastatic thyroid tumors. Through MiXCR, TCRdb re-clonotyped the PCR reads. The table lists 90,000 or so clones, around 9.1% of them singletons. All patients were untreated before thyroid surgery. Material for sequencing was blood. The receptors here all came from a female donor with papillary thyroid cancer or a benign thyroid nodule (not recorded which). Some clones in this sample may be carry-over from other donors' samples.

This clone occurred many times. This chain joins TRBV5-1 and TRBJ2-5; 8 positions match TRBD1. V trimming: 4 bases; J trimming: 2 bases; junction bases outside the gene matches: 10. CDR3 size: 16 residues. CDR1 SGHRS and CDR2 YFSETQ come from the germline V gene. CDR3 bases: TGCGCCAGCAGCCCTAAGTGGGACAGGCCTCAAGAGACCCAGTACTTC. The encoded protein is CASSPKWDRPQETQYF.

As regards this clone: A much larger clone differs from this one at a single base, so this may be a read error. Other DNA sequences in the same sample also yield this CDR3. V usage is TRBV20-1 and J usage is TRBJ1-3; maybe TRBD1 (5 bases). The germline CDR1 and CDR2 sequences are DFQATT and SNEGSKA (reference sequence). Trimming removed 5 bases from V and 0 bases from J, with 17 bases in between. This CDR3 region has 16 residues. For the CDR3, the DNA is TGCAGTGCTCCAATCGGGACGCCCGGCTCTGGAAACACCATATATTTT. Its protein product is CSAPIGTPGSGNTIYF.